This T cell receptor (beta chain) was captured by sequencing in a study of blood T cell repertoires in COVID-19. Trimming stripped 2 bases from V and 5 bases from J, with 18 bases between. Per germline, CDR1 MDHEN and CDR2 SYDVKM. The CDR3 sequence is 17 residues long. Clones were read by immunoSEQ multiplex PCR, and TCRdb kept only the in-frame ones, dropping some. This table holds tens of thousands of clones, approximately 93% found once. J is TRBJ2-2 and V is TRBV28; D possibly corresponds to TRBD2 (7 bases). The sequenced sample was peripheral blood. The TCR originated in a human donor in a cohort sampled during active COVID-19. The CDR3 nucleotides are TGTGCCAGCAGTTTAATTGTTGCGGGGGCCCGAACCGGGGAGCTGTTTTTT. Amino acids: CASSLIVAGARTGELFF.